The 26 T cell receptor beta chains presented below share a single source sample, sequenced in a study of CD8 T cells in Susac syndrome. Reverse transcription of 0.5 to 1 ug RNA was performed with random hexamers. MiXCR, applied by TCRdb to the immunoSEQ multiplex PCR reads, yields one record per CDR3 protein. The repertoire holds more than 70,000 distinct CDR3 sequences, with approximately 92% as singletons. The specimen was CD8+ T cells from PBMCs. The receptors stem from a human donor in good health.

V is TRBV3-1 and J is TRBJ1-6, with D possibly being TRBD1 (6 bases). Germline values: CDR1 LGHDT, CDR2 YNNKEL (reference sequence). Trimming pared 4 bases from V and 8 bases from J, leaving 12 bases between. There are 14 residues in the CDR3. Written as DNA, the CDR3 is TGTGCCAGCAGCCCCGGGGGGGGCTATTCACCCCTCCACTTT. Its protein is CASSPGGGYSPLHF.

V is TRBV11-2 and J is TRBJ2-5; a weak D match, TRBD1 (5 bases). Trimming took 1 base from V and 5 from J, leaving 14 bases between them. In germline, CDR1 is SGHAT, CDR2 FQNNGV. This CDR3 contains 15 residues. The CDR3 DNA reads TGTGCCAGCAGCTTAGGTTCAGGGATTTCGGAGACCCAGTACTTC. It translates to CASSLGSGISETQYF.

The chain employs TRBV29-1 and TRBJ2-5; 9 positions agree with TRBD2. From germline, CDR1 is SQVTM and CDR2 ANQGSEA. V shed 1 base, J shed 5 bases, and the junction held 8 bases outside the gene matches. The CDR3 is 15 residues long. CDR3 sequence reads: CSVEVPWTSVETQYF. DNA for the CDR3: TGCAGCGTTGAAGTCCCGTGGACTAGCGTTGAGACCCAGTACTTC.

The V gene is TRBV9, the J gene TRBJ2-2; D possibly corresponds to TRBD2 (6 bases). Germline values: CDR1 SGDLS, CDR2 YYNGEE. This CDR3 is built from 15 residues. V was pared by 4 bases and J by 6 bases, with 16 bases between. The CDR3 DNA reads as TGTGCCAGCAGCCAGTATGGGGGGTCGTCCGGGGAGCTGTTTTTT. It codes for CASSQYGGSSGELFF.

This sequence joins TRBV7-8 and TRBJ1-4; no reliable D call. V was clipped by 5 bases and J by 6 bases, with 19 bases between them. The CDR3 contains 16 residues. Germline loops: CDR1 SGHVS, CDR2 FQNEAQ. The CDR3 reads CASSPSVMGFDEKLFF. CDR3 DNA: TGTGCCAGCAGCCCCTCGGTCATGGGGTTTGATGAAAAACTGTTTTTT.

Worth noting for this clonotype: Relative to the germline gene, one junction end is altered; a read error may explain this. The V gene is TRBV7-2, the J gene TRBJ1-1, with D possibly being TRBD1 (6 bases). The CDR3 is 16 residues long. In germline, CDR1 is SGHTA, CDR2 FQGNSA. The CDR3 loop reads CASSPHGGQGNTEVFF. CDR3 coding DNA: TGTGCCAGCAGCCCTCACGGGGGGCAGGGAAACACTGAAGTTTTCTTT.

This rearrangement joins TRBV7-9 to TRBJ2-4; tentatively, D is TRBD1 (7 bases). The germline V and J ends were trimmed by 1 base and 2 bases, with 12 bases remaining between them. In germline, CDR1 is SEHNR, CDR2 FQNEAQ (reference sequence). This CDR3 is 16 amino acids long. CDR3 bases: TGTGCCAGCAGCTTAGTACAGGGGAGGACCAAAAACATTCAGTACTTC. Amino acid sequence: CASSLVQGRTKNIQYF.

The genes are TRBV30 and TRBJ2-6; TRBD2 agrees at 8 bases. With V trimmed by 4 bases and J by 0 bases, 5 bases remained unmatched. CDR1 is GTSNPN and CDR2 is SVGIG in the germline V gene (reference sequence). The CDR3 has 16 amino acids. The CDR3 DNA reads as TGTGCCTGGACGGGGGGGCCAATCTCTGGGGCCAACGTCCTGACTTTC. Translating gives CAWTGGPISGANVLTF.

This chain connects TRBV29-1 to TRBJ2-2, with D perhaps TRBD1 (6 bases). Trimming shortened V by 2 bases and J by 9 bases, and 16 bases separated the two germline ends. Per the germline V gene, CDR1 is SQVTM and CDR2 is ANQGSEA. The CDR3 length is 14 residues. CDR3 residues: CSVEHRQGKRELFF. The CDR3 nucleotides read TGCAGCGTTGAACACCGCCAGGGGAAGAGGGAGCTGTTTTTT.

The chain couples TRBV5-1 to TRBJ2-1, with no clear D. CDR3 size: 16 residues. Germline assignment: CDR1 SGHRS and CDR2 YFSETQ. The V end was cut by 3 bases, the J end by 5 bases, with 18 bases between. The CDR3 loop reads CASSSGSVRPDNEQFF. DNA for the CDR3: TGCGCCAGCAGCTCTGGCTCCGTGAGACCAGACAATGAGCAGTTCTTC. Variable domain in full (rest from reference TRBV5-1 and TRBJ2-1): KAGVTQTPRYLIKTRGQQVTLSCSPISGHRSVSWYQQTPGQGLQFLFEYFSETQRNKGNFPGRFSGRQFSNSRSEMNVSTLELGDSALYLCASSSGSVRPDNEQFFGPGTRLTVL.

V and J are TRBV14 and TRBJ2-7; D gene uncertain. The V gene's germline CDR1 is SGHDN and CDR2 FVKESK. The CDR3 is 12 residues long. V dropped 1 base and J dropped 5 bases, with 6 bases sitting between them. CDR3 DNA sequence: TGTGCCAGCAGCCAAGTGACAAACGAGCAGTACTTC. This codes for CASSQVTNEQYF.

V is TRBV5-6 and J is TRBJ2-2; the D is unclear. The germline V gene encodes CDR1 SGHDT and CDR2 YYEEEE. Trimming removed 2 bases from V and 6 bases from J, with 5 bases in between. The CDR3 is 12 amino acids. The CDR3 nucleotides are TGTGCCAGCAGCTTTCAAGCCGGGGAGCTGTTTTTT. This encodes CASSFQAGELFF.

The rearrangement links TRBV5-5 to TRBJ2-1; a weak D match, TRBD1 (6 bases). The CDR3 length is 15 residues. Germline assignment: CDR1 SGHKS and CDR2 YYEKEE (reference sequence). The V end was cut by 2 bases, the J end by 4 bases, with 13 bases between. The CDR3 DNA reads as TGTGCCAGCAGCTTCGCTGGGGGCGAATACAATGAGCAGTTCTTC. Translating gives CASSFAGGEYNEQFF.

The CDR3 coding sequence is TGTGCCAGCAGCCTGGGACAGTGGGGTGATACGCAGTATTTT. Amino acid sequence: CASSLGQWGDTQYF. The V gene is TRBV14, the J gene TRBJ2-3; 7 bases agree with TRBD1. With 4 bases clipped from V and 6 bases from J, the junction kept 7 bases outside the gene matches. From germline, CDR1 is SGHDN and CDR2 FVKESK. The CDR3 spans 14 residues. Variable domain in full (rest from reference TRBV14 and TRBJ2-3): EAGVTQFPSHSVIEKGQTVTLRCDPISGHDNLYWYRRVMGKEIKFLLHFVKESKQDESGMPNNRFLAERTGGTYSTLKVQPAELEDSGVYFCASSLGQWGDTQYFGPGTRLTVL.

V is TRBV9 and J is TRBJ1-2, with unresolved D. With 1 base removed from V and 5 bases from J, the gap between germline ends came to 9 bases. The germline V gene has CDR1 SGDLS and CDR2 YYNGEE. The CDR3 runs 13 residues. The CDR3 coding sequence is TGTGCCAGCAGCGTACGGGGAAAGTATGGCTACACCTTC. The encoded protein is CASSVRGKYGYTF.

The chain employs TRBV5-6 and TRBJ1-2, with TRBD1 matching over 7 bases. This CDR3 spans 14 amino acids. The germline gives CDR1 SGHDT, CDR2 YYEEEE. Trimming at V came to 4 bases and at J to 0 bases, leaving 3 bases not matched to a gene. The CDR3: CASSVGTANYGYTF. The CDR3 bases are TGTGCCAGCAGCGTCGGGACAGCTAACTATGGCTACACCTTC.

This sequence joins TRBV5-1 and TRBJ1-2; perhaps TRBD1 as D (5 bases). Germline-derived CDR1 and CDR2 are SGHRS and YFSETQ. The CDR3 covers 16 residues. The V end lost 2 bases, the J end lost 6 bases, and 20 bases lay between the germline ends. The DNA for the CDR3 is TGCGCCAGCAGCTTTCAGACTGGTGGGGGTCTCAATGGCTACACCTTC. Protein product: CASSFQTGGGLNGYTF. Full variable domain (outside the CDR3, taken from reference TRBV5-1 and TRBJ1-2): KAGVTQTPRYLIKTRGQQVTLSCSPISGHRSVSWYQQTPGQGLQFLFEYFSETQRNKGNFPGRFSGRQFSNSRSEMNVSTLELGDSALYLCASSFQTGGGLNGYTFGSGTRLTVV.

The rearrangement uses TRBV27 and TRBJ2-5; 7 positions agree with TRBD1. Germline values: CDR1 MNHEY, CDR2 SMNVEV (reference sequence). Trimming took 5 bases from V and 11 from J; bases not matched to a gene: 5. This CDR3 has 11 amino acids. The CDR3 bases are TGTGCCAGCAGTAAAGGGACAGTACAGTACTTC. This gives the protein CASSKGTVQYF.

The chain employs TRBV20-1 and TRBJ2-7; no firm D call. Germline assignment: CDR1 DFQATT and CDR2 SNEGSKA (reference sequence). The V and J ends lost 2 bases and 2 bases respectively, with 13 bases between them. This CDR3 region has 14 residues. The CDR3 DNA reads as TGCAGTGCTAGAACTCCCCGAAGCACCTACGAGCAGTACTTC. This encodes CSARTPRSTYEQYF.

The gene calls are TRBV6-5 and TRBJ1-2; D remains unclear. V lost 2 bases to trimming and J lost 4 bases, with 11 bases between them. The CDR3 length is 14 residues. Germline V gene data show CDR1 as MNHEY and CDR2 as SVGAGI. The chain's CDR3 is CASSYGPRLYGYTF. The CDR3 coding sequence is TGTGCCAGCAGTTACGGTCCTCGCCTCTATGGCTACACCTTC.

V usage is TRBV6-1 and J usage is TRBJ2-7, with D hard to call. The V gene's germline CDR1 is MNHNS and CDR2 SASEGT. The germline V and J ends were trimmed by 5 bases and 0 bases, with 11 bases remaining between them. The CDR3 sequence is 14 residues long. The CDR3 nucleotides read TGTGCCAGCAGTCCTTTCGAGGCCTCCTACGAGCAGTACTTC. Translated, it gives CASSPFEASYEQYF.

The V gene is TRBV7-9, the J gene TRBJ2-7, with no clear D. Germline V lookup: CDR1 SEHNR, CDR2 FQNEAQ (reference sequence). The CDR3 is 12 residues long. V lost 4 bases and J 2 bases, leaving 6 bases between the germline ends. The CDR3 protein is CASSSETYEQYF. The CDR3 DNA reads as TGTGCCAGCAGCTCCGAGACCTACGAGCAGTACTTC.

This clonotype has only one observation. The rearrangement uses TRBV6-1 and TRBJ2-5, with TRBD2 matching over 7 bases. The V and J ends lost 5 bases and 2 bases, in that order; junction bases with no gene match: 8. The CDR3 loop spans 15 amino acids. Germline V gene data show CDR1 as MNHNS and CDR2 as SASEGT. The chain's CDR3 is CASSRSGAVQETQYF. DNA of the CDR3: TGTGCCAGCAGTAGAAGCGGGGCCGTACAAGAGACCCAGTACTTC.

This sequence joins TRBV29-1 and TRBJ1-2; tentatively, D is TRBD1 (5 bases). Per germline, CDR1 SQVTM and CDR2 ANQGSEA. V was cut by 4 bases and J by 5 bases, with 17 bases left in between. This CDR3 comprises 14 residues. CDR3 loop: CSVGSGTDLYGYTF. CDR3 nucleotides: TGCAGCGTTGGATCAGGGACGGACCTATATGGCTACACCTTC. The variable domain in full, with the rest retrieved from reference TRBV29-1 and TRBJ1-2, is SAVISQKPSRDICQRGTSLTIQCQVDSQVTMMFWYRQQPGQSLTLIATANQGSEATYESGFVIDKFPISRPNLTFSTLTVSNMSPEDSSIYLCSVGSGTDLYGYTFGSGTRLTVV.

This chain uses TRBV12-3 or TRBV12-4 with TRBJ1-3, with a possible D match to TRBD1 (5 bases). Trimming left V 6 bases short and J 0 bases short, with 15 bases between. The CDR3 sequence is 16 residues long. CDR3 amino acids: CASRQTTDRSGNTIYF. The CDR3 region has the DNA TGTGCCAGCAGACAAACGACAGACCGCTCTGGAAACACCATATATTTT.

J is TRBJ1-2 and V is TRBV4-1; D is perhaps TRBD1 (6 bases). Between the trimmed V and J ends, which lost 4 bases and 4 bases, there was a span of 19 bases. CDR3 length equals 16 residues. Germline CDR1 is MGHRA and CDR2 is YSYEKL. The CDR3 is CASSLRAGGAIYGYTF. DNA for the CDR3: TGCGCCAGCAGCCTCCGGGCGGGGGGCGCTATCTATGGCTACACCTTC.